The rows below give T cell receptor beta chains drawn from one sample of a study of neurological immune-mediated disorders. MiXCR was run by TCRdb on the 5' RACE reads, yielding one entry per CDR3 protein. The profile covers about 70,000 distinct CDR3 sequences, with around 4.8% appearing a single time and about 2% taken by the ten largest. The sample was PBMCs. The origin of the receptors is a woman in her seventies with multiple sclerosis. Each CDR3 is given without its conserved first and last residue. A D gene is named only where the DNA matches it firmly. Where a row states a size, it is once, few, many or the class of an expanded clone; other rows omit it.

abundance	len	d_gene	v_gene	j_gene	CDR3aa
many	9	NA	TRBV21-1	TRBJ1-1	ASSTNTEAF
many	12	NA	TRBV20-1	TRBJ2-2	SASNILSQGELF
many	11	NA	TRBV7-2	TRBJ2-5	ASSAGQRKTQY
few	10	NA	TRBV28	TRBJ2-3	ASSSGVYTQY
many	11	NA	TRBV5-1	TRBJ2-1	ASSLEDSHEQF
many	14	NA	TRBV5-8	TRBJ2-1	ASRRQAKSSYNEQF
many	12	NA	TRBV5-1	TRBJ2-1	ASSLVTDYNEQF
many	13	TRBD1	TRBV7-2	TRBJ2-1	ASSATGGTYNEQF
many	10	NA	TRBV4-1	TRBJ2-3	ASSQSRDTQY
many	12	NA	TRBV15	TRBJ1-1	ATSAGLLGTEAF
NA	10	NA	TRBV20-1	TRBJ2-3	SADTPTDTQY
NA	11	NA	TRBV5-1	TRBJ1-1	ASSLVAGLEAF
many	14	TRBD1	TRBV5-1	TRBJ2-1	ASSSGSGGGSNEQF
few	11	NA	TRBV7-9	TRBJ1-2	ASSLTGDYGYT
many	12	NA	TRBV28	TRBJ2-1	ASSFGGIYLEQF
many	13	TRBD2	TRBV24-1	TRBJ2-1	ATRKGTSSYNEQF
few	14	TRBD2	TRBV2	TRBJ2-5	ASRAEIAGGIETQY
many	14	NA	TRBV5-5	TRBJ1-1	ASSFRAPGSNTEAF
NA	12	NA	TRBV5-1	TRBJ1-1	ASSLAGGPTEAF
many	14	NA	TRBV5-1	TRBJ2-5	ASSLERTAKRETQY
many	12	NA	TRBV4-1	TRBJ2-2	ASSQERYTGELF
NA	10	NA	TRBV7-6	TRBJ2-5	ASSLVEEGRY
few	11	NA	TRBV12-3/TRBV12-4	TRBJ1-1	ASSLGGRTEAF
few	16	TRBD1	TRBV7-9	TRBJ1-1	ASRPGRGPWVMNTEAF
many	13	NA	TRBV5-1	TRBJ2-7	ASSTGVGNSYEQY
many	12	NA	TRBV5-1	TRBJ2-7	ASSLGPTSNEQY
NA	12	TRBD1	TRBV5-6	TRBJ1-4	ASSSQGIKEKLF
many	15	NA	TRBV7-9	TRBJ2-7	ASSLGGTGTLQSEQY
NA	14	TRBD1	TRBV3-1	TRBJ1-1	ASSQPDRGEASEAF
many	15	NA	TRBV4-3	TRBJ2-1	ASSQDLGRQFPNEQF
many	12	NA	TRBV27	TRBJ2-7	ASSLKGPLDEQY
NA	12	NA	TRBV20-1	TRBJ1-1	SARDGAGTTEAF
few	13	TRBD1	TRBV6-4	TRBJ1-2	ASSRETGGNYGYT
many	12	TRBD1	TRBV5-6	TRBJ2-7	ASSFYRGAWEQY
many	11	TRBD1	TRBV10-3	TRBJ1-2	AITTTGDYGYT
NA	12	NA	TRBV5-1	TRBJ2-1	ASSLDPKYNEQF
many	15	TRBD2	TRBV29-1	TRBJ2-7	SVEARLAGETPYEQY
NA	13	NA	TRBV12-3/TRBV12-4	TRBJ2-7	ASSSEPRGGYEQY
many	13	NA	TRBV12-3/TRBV12-4	TRBJ1-1	ASTATRGRGTEAF
many	11	NA	TRBV24-1	TRBJ2-1	ATSDIVGDEQF
many	13	TRBD1	TRBV10-1	TRBJ2-7	ASSDGQGGPYEQY
few	16	NA	TRBV3-1	TRBJ2-7	ASSQEGVRLAPSYEQY
many	12	NA	TRBV5-1	TRBJ2-1	ASSSGPSLNEQF
many	12	NA	TRBV5-1	TRBJ2-4	ASSPDVAKNIQY
NA	14	NA	TRBV15	TRBJ1-1	ATSPEGARLNTEAF
many	17	NA	TRBV4-1	TRBJ2-1	ASSQEETSGIGAYNEQF
many	11	NA	TRBV6-5	TRBJ2-6	ASRVPGANVLT
many	12	TRBD1	TRBV7-2	TRBJ2-7	ASSRGQGPYEQY
NA	12	NA	TRBV27	TRBJ2-2	ASSPGTNTGELF
many	15	NA	TRBV7-9	TRBJ2-1	ASSLALGANPYNEQF
few	10	NA	TRBV27	TRBJ1-1	ASSHPRAEAF